The 3 T cell receptor beta chains given below trace back to one sample, sequenced in a study of CD39 and CD103 CD8 tumor-infiltrating T cells (dated by TCRdb to 2017 to 2018). Receptor amplification or capture employed the immunoSEQ multiplex PCR assay. Imported from immuneACCESS, the table was reduced by TCRdb to in-frame sequences with V and J called. These copies leave out some clones; in studies compared against another copy, an unresolved V gene accounts for under half, and the cause of the remainder is not known. This sample comprises approximately 4,200 clones, around 65% of them detected only once. More than 10% of the sample belongs to the ten largest clones. Specimen: CD8+ T cells sorted from blood. The cell subset or site label for this specimen denotes: total memory CD8 T cells (CD45RA-CCR7+/-) from blood or uninvolved lymph node. All receptors come from a human donor with head and neck squamous cell carcinoma.

Here the CDR3 DNA reads TGCGCCAGCAGCTTGGCCGGGGACTTGGAAGCTTTCTTT. Its protein is CASSLAGDLEAFF. The chain recombines TRBV5-1 with TRBJ1-1; possible D gene TRBD1, 5 bases. Germline CDR1 and CDR2: SGHRS and YFSETQ. The CDR3 runs to 13 residues. Trimming removed 0 bases at V and 8 bases at J, with 11 bases between.

The rearrangement uses TRBV29-1 and TRBJ1-1; 8 nucleotides line up with TRBD1. The CDR3 runs to 13 residues. Germline lookup yields CDR1 SQVTM and CDR2 ANQGSEA. The ends lost 6 bases at V and 6 bases at J; junction bases unmatched: 9. CDR3 region: CSVLDRVRPEAFF. DNA of the CDR3: TGCAGCGTCCTGGACAGGGTAAGGCCTGAAGCTTTCTTT.

This clone was seen only once. This chain joins TRBV7-9 and TRBJ2-7, with D perhaps TRBD2 (5 bases). CDR3 length equals 16 residues. Germline values: CDR1 SEHNR, CDR2 FQNEAQ (reference sequence). Trimming removed 5 bases at V and 5 bases at J, with 22 bases between. The CDR3 region has the DNA TGTGCCAGCAGCCCCAAAGACTACCCCGAGAGGAACGAGCAGTACTTC. Translated: CASSPKDYPERNEQYF.